This paragraph reports one TCR beta chain. This sample was included in a study of regulatory T cells in long-lasting Graves disease. Time point described: newly diagnosed GD, antithyroid drugs for less than 3 months. RNA from PBMCs was the source of the TCR library. iRepertoire HTBI primers and Arm-PCR of CDR3 regions built TCR beta libraries. TCRdb itself ran the multiplex PCR reads through MiXCR, one entry per CDR3 protein. The sample holds about 560,000 distinct CDR3 sequences, around 15% seen once. Germline V lookup: CDR1 LNHDA, CDR2 SQIVND (reference sequence). Trimming cost V 9 bases and J 5 bases, with 23 bases left between them. The CDR3 covers 15 residues. Another study also made use of these data, one on T cells in Graves' hyperthyroidism and ophthalmopathy.

The sample was peripheral blood mononuclear cells (PBMCs), taken at new diagnosis, from a patient treated with antithyroid drugs. This chain uses TRBV19 with TRBJ2-7; a weak D match, TRBD2 (5 bases). This receptor was identified in a man aged 18 to 35 with Graves disease. The CDR3 DNA follows: TGTGCCAGCGGCGGGCAGCCGGGTAGTACCCACGAGCAGTACTTC. Encoded protein: CASGGQPGSTHEQYF.